Listed here is a single TCR beta chain. Its target is unknown. The source of the sample is a study of a mutant IDH1 vaccine in newly diagnosed glioma. The wider study: Earlier treatment was radiotherapy, temozolomide, or both, with most getting both.

Time point here: week 11, during vaccination. The study gave 300 ug of mutant IDH1 20-mer peptide per vaccine dose, with topical imiquimod. Assay: immunoSEQ multiplex PCR; the TCRdb copy retains only in-frame clones and omits some. This sample has around 24,000 clones, with less than 80% found just once. The germline V gene has CDR1 SNHLY and CDR2 FYNNEI. With 4 bases clipped from V and 8 bases from J, the junction kept 8 bases outside the gene matches. This CDR3 contains 14 residues. The TCR originated in a man aged 35-49 years with glioma. The chain joins TRBV2 to TRBJ2-1, with 7 bases identical to TRBD2. Sequenced material: PBMCs, taken from a glioma patient whose treatment included an IDH1 peptide vaccine. The chain's CDR3 is CASSAWGGKDEQFF. The CDR3 DNA is TGTGCCAGCAGTGCTTGGGGGGGGAAGGATGAGCAGTTCTTC.